This T cell receptor (beta chain) was profiled in a study of liver allograft versus peripheral blood T cells. Study summary: The study compared liver allograft T cell receptor repertoires against peripheral blood repertoires of liver transplant recipients.

MiXCR, applied by TCRdb to the reads, yields one record per CDR3 protein. The sample includes approximately 6,400 distinct CDR3 sequences, more than 15% seen only once; the top ten take around 49%. Study-level results: The authors reported that T cell receptor repertoires inside liver allografts differed from those in peripheral blood.

Trimming took off 6 bases at V and 2 bases at J, with 20 bases between the two ends. Germline V CDR1 and CDR2: KGHSH, LQKENI. This CDR3 is built from 16 residues. In the case of this clonotype: Its antigen is undetermined.

V and J are TRBV18 and TRBJ2-7; weak D call: TRBD2 (7 bases). This TCR came from a human patient who had a liver transplant. The graft donor may have given rise to some T cells. The CDR3 loop reads CASSTNMGGGAYEQYF. The CDR3 nucleotides are TGTGCCAGCTCGACTAACATGGGAGGGGGGGCCTACGAGCAGTACTTC. The variable domain in full, with the rest retrieved from reference TRBV18 and TRBJ2-7, is NAGVMQNPRHLVRRRGQEARLRCSPMKGHSHVYWYRQLPEEGLKFMVYLQKENIIDESGMPKERFSAEFPKEGPSILRIQQVVRGDSAAYFCASSTNMGGGAYEQYFGPGTRLTVT.